This record covers a single T cell receptor beta chain. Its antigen is currently unknown. This specimen belongs to a study of cytomegalovirus exposure and HLA in healthy donors. Findings and caveats of the study: In a later analysis, first-cohort TCR clusters were found to tend to co-occur in the approximately 110 validation repertoires.

J was trimmed by 6 bases and V by 5 bases; bases with no gene match: 9. The germline CDR1 and CDR2 sequences are MGHRA and YSYEKL. CDR3 length: 14 amino acids. The donors were in the 120-subject validation cohort; that cohort was separate from the roughly 680-subject first cohort. This table comes from immunoSEQ multiplex PCR, and its TCRdb copy is limited to in-frame clones, with some not included. The profile shows 250,000 to 400,000 clones, roughly 88% of them singletons. Sequenced: PBMCs. The rearrangement uses TRBV4-1 and TRBJ2-7, with 8 nucleotides matching TRBD1. The clonotype comes from a young man in good health and CMV-seronegative. The CDR3 reads CASSTWDRYGEQYF. The CDR3 DNA sequence: TGCGCCAGCAGCACCTGGGACAGGTACGGCGAGCAGTACTTC.